This T cell receptor beta chain appears in the sequencing data of a study of T cells in Graves' hyperthyroidism and ophthalmopathy. As for the study in general: Before any treatment, at initial diagnosis, peripheral blood was collected.

It was RNA transcripts that yielded the amplified TCR beta CDR3 regions. TCR CDR3 underwent first-round RT-PCR with the HTBI primer set. TCRdb reprocessed the multiplex PCR reads via MiXCR and lists one record per CDR3 protein. The data contain approximately 260,000 distinct CDR3 sequences, over 12% of them seen just once; the ten biggest clones take up over 30%. This clonotype was detected many times. Its matching antigen is unknown. General observations from the study: In the blood, most expanded thyroid clonotypes above 0.001 appeared as well. Ophthalmopathy was identified by the model a median approximately six months ahead of onset. A 13 V-J signature model discriminated ophthalmopathy versus stable hyperthyroidism.

The sequenced sample consisted of blood. The sequence was collected from a woman in her forties or fifties with Graves' hyperthyroidism that later progressed to Graves' ophthalmopathy.

CDR3 nucleotide sequence: TGTGCCAGCTCAGGACAGTCCCAAGAGACCCAGTACTTC. Translated, it gives CASSGQSQETQYF. The V call is TRBV18, the J call TRBJ2-5; D may be TRBD1 (6 bases). Germline V gene lookup returns CDR1 KGHSH and CDR2 LQKENI. CDR3 length equals 13 residues. The germline V and J ends were trimmed by 5 bases and 1 base, with 8 bases remaining between them.